This is a list of T cell receptor beta chains from one sample in a study of T cells after yellow fever vaccination. MiXCR, run by TCRdb on the 5' RACE reads, gives a single entry per CDR3 protein. The data show over 150,000 distinct CDR3 sequences, more than 5.5% seen once. The sequencing used CD4+ T cells sorted from PBMCs, collected 5 to 6 days after the first yellow fever vaccination. The source of these receptors is a man younger than 35 who received the YFV17D yellow fever vaccine. The CDR3 runs from the conserved cysteine through the conserved F or W. The D gene is left open where the match is weak. Clone size is stated in some rows and not others, as once, few, many or a class when expanded.

- | TRBJ2-1 | TRBV20-1 | many | TGCAGTGCTCCTCGCAGGGGGGGCAATGAGCAGTTCTTC | CSAPRRGGNEQFF
- | TRBJ2-3 | TRBV4-2 | many | TGTGCCAGCAGCCAAGATTATTTTGACACAGATACGCAGTATTTT | CASSQDYFDTDTQYF
TRBD1 | TRBJ2-3 | TRBV20-1 | many | TGCAGTGCTGAGGAAAGGACAGGGGGTGCAGATACGCAGTATTTT | CSAEERTGGADTQYF
- | TRBJ2-7 | TRBV12-3/TRBV12-4 | - | TGTGCCAGCAGTTCCGGGACCGCGGTACGAGGGCAGTACTTC | CASSSGTAVRGQYF
- | TRBJ2-6 | TRBV18 | few | TGTGCCAGCTCACCAACCCCGGTTGGGTCTGGGGCCAACGTCCTGACTTTC | CASSPTPVGSGANVLTF
- | TRBJ2-5 | TRBV12-3/TRBV12-4 | many | TGTGCCAGCAGACGACAGGACCTTATTGGGGAGACCCAGTACTTC | CASRRQDLIGETQYF
- | TRBJ1-2 | TRBV20-1 | - | TGCAGTGCTCAACAGCGAACTAACTATGGCTACACCTTC | CSAQQRTNYGYTF
TRBD1 | TRBJ1-3 | TRBV6-5 | many | TGTGCCAGCAGCCTCCTACAGGGGGCTGGAAACACCATATATTTT | CASSLLQGAGNTIYF
- | TRBJ1-3 | TRBV5-1 | - | TGCGCCAGCAGTGAAGGAAACACCATATATTTT | CASSEGNTIYF
- | TRBJ2-1 | TRBV7-8 | - | TGTGCCAGCAGCTTAGTGTGGCGGGGTACCTACAATGAGCAGTTCTTC | CASSLVWRGTYNEQFF
- | TRBJ2-5 | TRBV7-2 | few | TGTGCCAGCAGCTTAGCGCTTATCGCAGGCCCCAAAGGAGAGACCCAGTACTTC | CASSLALIAGPKGETQYF
- | TRBJ1-5 | TRBV7-2 | - | TGTGCCAGCAGCTCTCAGTTAAATCAGCCCCAGCATTTT | CASSSQLNQPQHF
- | TRBJ2-1 | TRBV5-1 | few | TGCGCCAGCAGCTTCCCCTCGGGATACAATGAGCAGTTCTTC | CASSFPSGYNEQFF
TRBD1 | TRBJ1-2 | TRBV5-1 | many | TGCGCCAGCAGCGACCGGACAGGGGGCGACTATGGCTACACCTTC | CASSDRTGGDYGYTF
TRBD2 | TRBJ2-3 | TRBV5-6 | few | TGTGCCAGCAGCCGCCGACTAGCGGGGGGCTTAGATACGCAGTATTTT | CASSRRLAGGLDTQYF
TRBD2 | TRBJ2-5 | TRBV5-1 | many | TGCGCCAGCAGCTCTGGACTAGCGGGTCCCCAAGAGACCCAGTACTTC | CASSSGLAGPQETQYF
TRBD1 | TRBJ2-5 | TRBV5-1 | many | TGCGCCAGCAGCTTGGAGGGACAGGGTGACCAAGAGACCCAGTACTTC | CASSLEGQGDQETQYF
- | TRBJ1-2 | TRBV4-1 | many | TGCGCCAGCAGCCAAGAGGAGGCAGGGTGGGGCTACTATGGCTACACCTTC | CASSQEEAGWGYYGYTF
- | TRBJ1-5 | TRBV7-2 | few | TGTGCCAGCAGCCCTTTAGCTCAGCCCCAGCATTTT | CASSPLAQPQHF
- | TRBJ1-6 | TRBV28 | once | - | CASSFGPGRGSPLHF
TRBD1 | TRBJ1-5 | TRBV28 | - | TGTGCCAGCGCGAGGGGGCGAGGCAATCAGCCCCAGCATTTT | CASARGRGNQPQHF
- | TRBJ1-1 | TRBV7-2 | - | TGTGCCAGCAGCTTAGCACCGAACACTGAAGCTTTCTTT | CASSLAPNTEAFF
- | TRBJ1-1 | TRBV7-2 | many | TGTGCCAGCTCACGGGGGGCGTACACTGAAGCTTTCTTT | CASSRGAYTEAFF
TRBD1 | TRBJ1-1 | TRBV18 | many | TGTGCCAGCTCACCAAGCCAGGGGGCTTTCGGGAACACTGAAGCTTTCTTT | CASSPSQGAFGNTEAFF
- | TRBJ1-2 | TRBV6-5 | many | TGTGCCAGCAGAAAGGGAGGATTGGCCTATGGCTACACCTTC | CASRKGGLAYGYTF
- | TRBJ2-7 | TRBV3-1 | many | TGTGCCAGCAGCCAAGAGGGGTCCAAAGCCGAGCAGTACTTC | CASSQEGSKAEQYF
- | TRBJ1-4 | TRBV4-2 | few | TGTGCCAGCAGCCAAGACCCATCCGGACGGGCAACTAATGAAAAACTGTTTTTT | CASSQDPSGRATNEKLFF
- | TRBJ1-3 | TRBV4-1 | many | TGCGCCAGCAGCCAAGGGACCAGGAGCTCTGGAAACACCATATATTTT | CASSQGTRSSGNTIYF
TRBD2 | TRBJ2-1 | TRBV11-2 | few | TGTGCCAGCAGCTCCGCCGGGGTAGGAGCGGGGTCCTACAATGAGCAGTTCTTC | CASSSAGVGAGSYNEQFF
- | TRBJ1-1 | TRBV20-1 | few | TGCAGTGCCCCTTACCAGTTGAACACTGAAGCTTTCTTT | CSAPYQLNTEAFF
- | TRBJ2-3 | TRBV4-3 | many | TGCGCCAGCAGCCTGGGCGGAGCGCGCACAGATACGCAGTATTTT | CASSLGGARTDTQYF
TRBD2 | TRBJ2-1 | TRBV20-1 | many | TGCAGTGCTAGTCCAGCGGGGGGTCCTGAGCAGTTCTTC | CSASPAGGPEQFF
- | TRBJ2-5 | TRBV20-1 | many | TGCAGTGCCAATGAGGGCCCCTTCGCCGCCCAGTACTTC | CSANEGPFAAQYF
TRBD2 | TRBJ2-3 | TRBV24-1 | many | TGTGCCACCAGTGATGACAGGACTAGCGCAGATACGCAGTATTTT | CATSDDRTSADTQYF
TRBD2 | TRBJ2-3 | TRBV18 | - | TGTGCCAGCTCACCAGTTAGCGGGGTTGGAGATACGCAGTATTTT | CASSPVSGVGDTQYF
TRBD1 | TRBJ1-1 | TRBV5-1 | many | TGCGCCAGCAGTTACAGGGGGCCTATTATTTACGCTGAAGCTTTCTTT | CASSYRGPIIYAEAFF
- | TRBJ1-5 | TRBV6-5 | many | TGTGCCAGCAGTTACCGTAAGGGTTGGGGCAATCAGCCCCAGCATTTT | CASSYRKGWGNQPQHF
- | TRBJ2-5 | TRBV5-1 | many | TGCGCCAGCAGCGACCCAGAGGGAGAGACCCAGTACTTC | CASSDPEGETQYF
TRBD2 | TRBJ2-3 | TRBV7-3 | few | TGTGCCAGCAGCTTAACGGGGGGGGAAGCAGATACGCAGTATTTT | CASSLTGGEADTQYF
TRBD1 | TRBJ2-3 | TRBV27 | many | TGTGCCAGCAGCCAACAGGGGTTTCTCCGCACAGATACGCAGTATTTT | CASSQQGFLRTDTQYF
- | TRBJ2-5 | TRBV2 | - | TGTGCCAGCAGTCTCAACCGTCCGGGCTTGGAGACCCAGTACTTC | CASSLNRPGLETQYF
- | TRBJ2-3 | TRBV15 | many | TGTGCCACCAGCAGAGATCGTAGAAAAGTATCGCAGTATTTT | CATSRDRRKVSQYF